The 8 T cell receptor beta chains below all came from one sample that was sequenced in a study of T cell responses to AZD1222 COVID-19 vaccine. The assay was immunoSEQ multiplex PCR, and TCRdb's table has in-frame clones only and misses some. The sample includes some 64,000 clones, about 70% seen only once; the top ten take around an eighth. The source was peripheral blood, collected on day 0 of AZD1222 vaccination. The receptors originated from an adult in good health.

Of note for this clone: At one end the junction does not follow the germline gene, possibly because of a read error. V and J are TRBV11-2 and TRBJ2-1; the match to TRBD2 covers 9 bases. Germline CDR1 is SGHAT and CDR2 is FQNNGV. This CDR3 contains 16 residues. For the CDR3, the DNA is TGTGCCAGCAGCTTTGGCGGGGGGGCCTCCCACAATGAGCAGTTCTTC. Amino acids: CASSFGGGASHNEQFF. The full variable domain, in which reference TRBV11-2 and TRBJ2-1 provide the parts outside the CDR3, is EAGVAQSPRYKIIEKRQSVAFWCNPISGHATLYWYQQILGQGPKLLIQFQNNGVVDDSQLPKDRFSAERLKGVDSTLKIQPAKLEDSAVYLCASSFGGGASHNEQFFGPGTRLTVL.

The CDR3 region is CASSFSEVNTEAFF. CDR3 nucleotides: TGTGCCAGCAGCTTCAGCGAAGTGAACACTGAAGCTTTCTTT. The genes are TRBV11-2 and TRBJ1-1, with no clear D. There are 14 residues in the CDR3. V lost 3 bases and J 0 bases, leaving 8 bases between the germline ends. The germline V gene encodes CDR1 SGHAT and CDR2 FQNNGV.

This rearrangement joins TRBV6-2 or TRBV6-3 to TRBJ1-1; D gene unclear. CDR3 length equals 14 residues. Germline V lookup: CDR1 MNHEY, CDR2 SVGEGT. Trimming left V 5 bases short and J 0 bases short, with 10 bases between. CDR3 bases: TGTGCCAGCAGTATCTTCGCCTTGAACACTGAAGCTTTCTTT. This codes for CASSIFALNTEAFF.

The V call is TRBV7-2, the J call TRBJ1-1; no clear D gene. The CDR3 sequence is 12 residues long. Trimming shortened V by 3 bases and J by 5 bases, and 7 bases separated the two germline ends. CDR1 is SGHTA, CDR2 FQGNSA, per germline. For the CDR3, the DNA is TGTGCCAGCAGCTTGACTTGGACTGAAGCTTTCTTT. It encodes CASSLTWTEAFF.

The CDR3 spells CASSPNLRDRDQPQHF. The CDR3 DNA sequence: TGTGCCAGCTCACCTAACCTCCGGGACAGGGATCAGCCCCAGCATTTT. The chain employs TRBV18 and TRBJ1-5; 9 bases align to TRBD1. This CDR3 has 16 residues. Germline loops: CDR1 KGHSH, CDR2 LQKENI. The V segment lost 3 bases and the J segment 5 bases; nucleotides outside the gene matches: 8.

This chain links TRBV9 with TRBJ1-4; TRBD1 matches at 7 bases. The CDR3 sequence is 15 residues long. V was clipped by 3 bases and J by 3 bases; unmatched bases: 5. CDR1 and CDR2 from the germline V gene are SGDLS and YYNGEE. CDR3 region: CASSAETGPNEKLFF. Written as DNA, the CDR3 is TGTGCCAGCAGCGCCGAGACAGGGCCTAATGAAAAACTGTTTTTT.

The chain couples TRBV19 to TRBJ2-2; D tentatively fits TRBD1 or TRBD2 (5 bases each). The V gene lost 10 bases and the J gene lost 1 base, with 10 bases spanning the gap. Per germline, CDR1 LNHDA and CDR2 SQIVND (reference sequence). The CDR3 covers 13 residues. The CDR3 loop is CATPGRNTGELFF. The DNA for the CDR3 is TGTGCCACTCCGGGACGGAACACCGGGGAGCTGTTTTTT.

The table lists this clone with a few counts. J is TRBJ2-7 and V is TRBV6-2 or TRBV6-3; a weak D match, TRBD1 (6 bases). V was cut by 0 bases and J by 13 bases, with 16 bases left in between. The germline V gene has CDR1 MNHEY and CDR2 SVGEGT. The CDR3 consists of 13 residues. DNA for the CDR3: TGTGCCAGCAGTTACTCGAGCGTCAGGGGTTGTTACTTC. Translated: CASSYSSVRGCYF.